The TCR beta chain described here comes from a study of OX40 agonist ivuxolimab in advanced cancers. Background on the study: Males comprised over 80% of the group, whose mean age was roughly 64 years (range 23 to 79). Prior therapy, whether anti-PD-1, anti-PD-L1 or anti-CTLA-4, was allowed, and more than 35% had some.

A note on this clone: What it binds is not known.

Regarding the study as a whole: People who partly responded at 0.1-3.0 mg/kg had some of the least clonal expansion seen. More expanded clones were seen, on average, in CD8+ T cells than in CD4+.

Sequenced by immunoSEQ multiplex PCR; TCRdb stores in-frame clones only, minus some. Altogether approximately 74,000 clones are present, just over 90% being singletons, with the ten largest covering about 0.3%. There are 15 residues in the CDR3. V shed 3 bases and J 5 bases; nucleotides not matched to a gene: 6. Germline V gene sequence: CDR1 LNHDA, CDR2 SQIVND (reference sequence). The rearrangement joins TRBV19 to TRBJ1-5, with 8 positions matching TRBD1. The source is an adult with an advanced solid tumor such as melanoma, head and neck, liver or kidney cancer. Material: CD4+ or CD8+ T cells sorted from blood, obtained in a trial of the OX40 agonist ivuxolimab. The CDR3 DNA reads as TGTGCCAGTAGTATGCCCGGACAGGGATATCAGCCCCAGCATTTT. Protein product: CASSMPGQGYQPQHF.